Each of the 19 T cell receptor beta chains below was sequenced from the same sample in a study of blood T cell repertoires in COVID-19. Here immunoSEQ multiplex PCR was the method, and the copy in TCRdb shows in-frame clones only, minus some. Of 70,000 to 90,000 clones listed, about 74% are singletons. The material sequenced was peripheral blood. These receptors were taken from a human donor with acute or convalescent COVID-19. The donor label of this sample is uncertain.

CDR3 loop: CATTLGQGGQPQHF. CDR3 nucleotide sequence: TGTGCCACCACCTTAGGACAGGGAGGACAGCCCCAGCATTTT. V and J are TRBV15 and TRBJ1-5; TRBD1 matches at 8 bases. Germline CDR1 is LNHNV and CDR2 is YYDKDF (reference sequence). The CDR3 has 14 amino acids. J gave up 7 bases and V 7 bases, and 9 bases lay outside the gene matches.

The rearrangement joins TRBV5-1 to TRBJ1-2; D may be TRBD1 (5 bases). This CDR3 comprises 14 residues. Trimming removed 0 bases at V and 7 bases at J, with 13 bases between. Germline values: CDR1 SGHRS, CDR2 YFSETQ. CDR3 DNA sequence: TGCGCCAGCAGCTTGGCCGGGCAGGGTGGTGGCTACACCTTC. Its translation is CASSLAGQGGGYTF.

This chain connects TRBV11-3 to TRBJ2-1, with no clear D. V lost 4 bases and J 7 bases, leaving 11 bases between the germline ends. Germline V lookup: CDR1 SGHNT, CDR2 YENEEA. The CDR3 sequence is 13 residues long. CDR3 sequence: CASSYSSGNEQFF. DNA of the CDR3: TGTGCCAGCAGCTATTCTAGTGGTAATGAGCAGTTCTTC. Using reference TRBV11-3 and TRBJ2-1 for the parts outside the CDR3, the full variable domain is EAGVVQSPRYKIIEKKQPVAFWCNPISGHNTLYWYLQNLGQGPELLIRYENEEAVDDSQLPKDRFSAERLKGVDSTLKIQPAELGDSAVYLCASSYSSGNEQFFGPGTRLTVL.

This chain links TRBV6-6 with TRBJ1-5; the D is unclear. The CDR3 extends over 12 amino acids. Looked up from germline, CDR1 is MNHNY and CDR2 is SVGAGI (reference sequence). The V end lost 2 bases, the J end lost 8 bases, and 7 bases lay between the germline ends. The CDR3 DNA follows: TGTGCCAGCAGTTACGCAACGGAGCCCCAGCATTTT. Its translation: CASSYATEPQHF.

The chain carries TRBV7-3 and TRBJ2-1; maybe TRBD2 (5 bases). The CDR3 spans 14 residues. Trimming pared 3 bases from V and 5 bases from J, leaving 11 bases between. The germline CDR1 and CDR2 sequences are SGHTA and FQGTGA. The CDR3, as DNA: TGTGCCAGCAGCTTCTCCGGGAACAACAATGAGCAGTTCTTC. It translates to CASSFSGNNNEQFF. The variable domain in full, completed from reference TRBV7-3 and TRBJ2-1, reads GAGVSQTPSNKVTEKGKYVELRCDPISGHTALYWYRQSLGQGPEFLIYFQGTGAADDSGLPNDRFFAVRPEGSVSTLKIQRTERGDSAVYLCASSFSGNNNEQFFGPGTRLTVL.

This clone has only one observation. The rearrangement links TRBV5-4 to TRBJ2-7, with D maybe TRBD1 (6 bases). The CDR3 has 13 amino acids. CDR1 and CDR2 (germline): SGHNT, YYREEE (reference sequence). Trimming left V 5 bases short and J 2 bases short, with 11 bases between. The DNA for the CDR3 is TGTGCCAGCAGACTTACAGGGACCTACGAGCAGTACGTC. Encoded protein: CASRLTGTYEQYV.

The sample holds a few counts of this clone. The chain's CDR3 is CASSGSGIKRDEQFF. Here the CDR3 DNA reads TGTGCCAGTAGTGGGAGCGGGATCAAACGGGATGAGCAGTTCTTC. The chain employs TRBV19 and TRBJ2-1, with 7 bases aligning to TRBD2. Germline V gene lookup returns CDR1 LNHDA and CDR2 SQIVND (reference sequence). With V trimmed by 5 bases and J by 8 bases, 12 bases remained unmatched. The CDR3 spans 15 residues.

The sample holds one count of this clone. This chain connects TRBV7-8 to TRBJ1-1; possible D gene TRBD1, 6 bases. The CDR3 totals 18 residues. Germline CDR1 reads SGHVS; CDR2 reads FQNEAQ. V was clipped by 5 bases and J by 0 bases, with 22 bases between them. The CDR3 loop is CASSTRTVYEGMNTEAFF. CDR3 bases: TGTGCCAGCAGCACCCGGACAGTTTACGAGGGGATGAACACTGAAGCTTTCTTT.

In the case of this clone: At one end, the junction sequence differs from germline, possibly due to a read error. V usage is TRBV6-1 and J usage is TRBJ1-5; possible D gene TRBD1, 5 bases. The CDR3 is 15 amino acids. The germline V gene encodes CDR1 MNHNS and CDR2 SASEGT. The CDR3 DNA sequence: TGTGCCAGCATTGAAGCGGGACGGGGGAATCAGCCCCAGCATTTT. It is translated as CASIEAGRGNQPQHF.

The chain recombines TRBV28 with TRBJ2-7; perhaps TRBD2 as D (6 bases). This CDR3 region has 15 residues. Germline CDR1 reads MDHEN; CDR2 reads SYDVKM. Trimming shortened V by 4 bases and J by 3 bases, and 16 bases separated the two germline ends. In DNA, the CDR3 is TGTGCCAGCAGTTCGTGGCGGGAAGCTAGCTACGAGCAGTACTTC. Its translation is CASSSWREASYEQYF.

The V and J genes are TRBV6-5 and TRBJ2-2; TRBD1 agrees at 8 bases. Germline V lookup: CDR1 MNHEY, CDR2 SVGAGI. The CDR3 is 14 amino acids. With V trimmed by 6 bases and J by 7 bases, 7 bases remained unmatched. The CDR3 nucleotides are TGTGCCAGCAGGGACAGGGCATGGGGCGGGGAGCTGTTTTTT. Protein sequence: CASRDRAWGGELFF.

This rearrangement joins TRBV21-1 to TRBJ1-3. TRBV21-1 is noted as a pseudogene. The CDR3 spans 17 residues. The chain's CDR3 is CASSWGRGKVSGNTIYF. CDR3 in DNA: TGTGCCAGCAGCTGGGGGAGGGGGAAGGTCTCTGGAAACACCATATATTTT.

This clone was observed a single time. V usage is TRBV27 and J usage is TRBJ2-5; 12 bases line up with TRBD2. This CDR3 has 15 residues. Trimming at V came to 6 bases and at J to 2 bases, leaving 4 bases not matched to a gene. The germline gives CDR1 MNHEY, CDR2 SMNVEV (reference sequence). CDR3 coding DNA: TGTGCCAGCAGACTAGCGGGAGGCAAGCAAGAGACCCAGTACTTC. Translation: CASRLAGGKQETQYF.

This rearrangement joins TRBV28 to TRBJ2-7, with 7 bases that match TRBD2. Germline V gene lookup returns CDR1 MDHEN and CDR2 SYDVKM. The CDR3 extends over 14 amino acids. V shed 7 bases, J shed 7 bases, and the junction held 13 bases outside the gene matches. The CDR3, as DNA: TGTGCCAGCACCACCCGGGGGGAGTCGGGTGAGCAGTACTTC. This encodes CASTTRGESGEQYF.

In nucleotides, the CDR3 is TGTGCCAGCAGCCATGGACAGGCGAACACCGGGGAGCTGTTTTTT. Translation: CASSHGQANTGELFF. The chain couples TRBV3-1 (or the pseudogene TRBV3-2) to TRBJ2-2, with TRBD1 matching 7 bases. CDR1 and CDR2 (germline): LGHDT, YNNKEL (reference sequence). Trimming at V came to 3 bases and at J to 0 bases, leaving 1 base not matched to a gene. The CDR3 is made up of 15 amino acids.

This chain uses TRBV6-6 with TRBJ2-5; weak D call: TRBD2 (5 bases). The CDR3 length is 13 residues. Germline assignment: CDR1 MNHNY and CDR2 SVGAGI (reference sequence). V was pared by 11 bases and J by 1 base, with 14 bases between. In DNA form, the CDR3 reads TGTGCCTCCTCCAGAGGGTTCCAAGAGACCCAGTACTTC. This translates into CASSRGFQETQYF.

Only one count was recorded for this clone. The chain is built from TRBV7-2 and TRBJ2-5, with D maybe TRBD1 (5 bases). CDR3 length equals 12 residues. With 5 bases removed from V and 3 bases from J, the gap between germline ends came to 7 bases. Germline CDR1 SGHTA, CDR2 FQGNSA. CDR3 nucleotides: TGTGCCAGCAGCCCGACAGAAGAGACCCAGTACTTC. Amino acid sequence: CASSPTEETQYF.

The rearrangement joins TRBV7-9 to TRBJ1-1, with a possible D match to TRBD1 (5 bases). The ends were cut back, 5 bases at V and 5 bases at J, with 12 bases in the middle. Germline-derived CDR1 and CDR2 are SEHNR and FQNEAQ (reference sequence). The CDR3 consists of 13 residues. The CDR3 DNA follows: TGTGCCAGCAGCCTACAGGTGCGGACTGAAGCTTTCTTT. It is translated as CASSLQVRTEAFF.

The chain uses TRBV10-1 and TRBJ1-2, with D possibly matching TRBD1 (6 bases). The CDR3 covers 13 residues. The germline V gene encodes CDR1 WNHNN and CDR2 SYGVQD (reference sequence). V was pared by 5 bases and J by 4 bases, with 11 bases between. CDR3 DNA sequence: TGCGCCAGCAGTCCAGGGGCAAGCTATGGCTACACCTTC. Its translation is CASSPGASYGYTF.